This T cell receptor beta chain was found in a study of CD8 T cells in ankylosing spondylitis. Study conclusions and caveats: In synovial fluid and blood from reactive arthritis, some motif variants were previously reported. Clones linked to the disease showed a CD8+ phenotype. They occurred at relatively low frequencies in peripheral blood. Significant enrichment of disease-linked clones was reported in matched ankylosing spondylitis synovial fluid. There was a TCR beta motif, made of roughly eight highly homologous variants, that appeared characteristic of ankylosing spondylitis blood.

CDR3 size: 14 residues. With 3 bases removed from V and 1 base from J, the gap between germline ends came to 6 bases. Germline loops: CDR1 KGHSH, CDR2 LQKENI. As the method for making TCR beta libraries, quantitative 5'-RACE with molecular barcodes was used. TCRdb fed the 5' RACE reads into MiXCR, producing one record per CDR3 protein. Of about 540,000 distinct CDR3 sequences in the sample, roughly 13% are singletons; the top ten hold nearly 7%. This clonotype occurred many times. No antigen is known for it. This receptor was obtained from a male donor with ankylosing spondylitis. This chain joins TRBV18 and TRBJ2-2, with unresolved D. Sequencing was done on a sample of blood, either unsorted or a sorted T cell fraction (not recorded which). The DNA of the CDR3 is TGTGCCAGCTCACCTGACCAGAACACCGGGGAGCTGTTTTTT. Its translation is CASSPDQNTGELFF.